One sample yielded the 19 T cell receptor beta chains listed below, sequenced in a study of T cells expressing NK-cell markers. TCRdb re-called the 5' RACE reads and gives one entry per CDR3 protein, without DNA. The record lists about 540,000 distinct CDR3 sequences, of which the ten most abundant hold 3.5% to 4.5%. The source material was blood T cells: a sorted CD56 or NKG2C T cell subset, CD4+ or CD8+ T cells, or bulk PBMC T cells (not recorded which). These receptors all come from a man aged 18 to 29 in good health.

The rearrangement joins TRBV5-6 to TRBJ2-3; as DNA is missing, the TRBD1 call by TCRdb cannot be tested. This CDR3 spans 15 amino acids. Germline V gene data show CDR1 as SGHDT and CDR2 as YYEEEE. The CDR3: CASSFGGFSTDTQYF.

The CDR3: CASSFPPGLAGADTQYF. The V call is TRBV27, the J call TRBJ2-3; TCRdb's assignment of TRBD2 cannot be checked, as there is no DNA. Germline loops: CDR1 MNHEY, CDR2 SMNVEV (reference sequence). The CDR3 is 17 amino acids.

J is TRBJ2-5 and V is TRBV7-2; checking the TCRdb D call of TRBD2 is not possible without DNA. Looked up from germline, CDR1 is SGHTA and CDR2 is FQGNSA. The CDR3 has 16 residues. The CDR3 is CASSSPVGPGGETQYF.

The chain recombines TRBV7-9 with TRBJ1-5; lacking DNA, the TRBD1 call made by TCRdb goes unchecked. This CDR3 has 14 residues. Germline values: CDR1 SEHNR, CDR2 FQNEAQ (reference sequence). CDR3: CASSAPDSGQPQHF.

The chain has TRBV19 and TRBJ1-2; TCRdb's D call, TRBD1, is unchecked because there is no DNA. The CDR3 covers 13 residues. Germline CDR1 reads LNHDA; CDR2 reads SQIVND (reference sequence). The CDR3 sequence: CASPRDRGEGYTF.

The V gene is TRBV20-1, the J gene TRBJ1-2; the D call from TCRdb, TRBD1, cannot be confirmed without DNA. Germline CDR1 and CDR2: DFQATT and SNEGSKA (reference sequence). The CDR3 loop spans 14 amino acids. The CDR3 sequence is CSASAQGADYGYTF.

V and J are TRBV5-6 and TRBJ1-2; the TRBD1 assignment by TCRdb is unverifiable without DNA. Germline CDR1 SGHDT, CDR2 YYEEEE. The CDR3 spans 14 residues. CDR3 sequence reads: CASSAGHALMGYTF.

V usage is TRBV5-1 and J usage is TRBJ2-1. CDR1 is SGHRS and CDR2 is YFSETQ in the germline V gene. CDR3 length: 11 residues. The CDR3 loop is CASSLTGEQFF.

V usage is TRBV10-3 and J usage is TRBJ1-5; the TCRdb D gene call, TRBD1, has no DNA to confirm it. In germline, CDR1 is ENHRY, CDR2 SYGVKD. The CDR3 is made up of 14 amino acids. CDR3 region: CAISGTDTNQPQHF.

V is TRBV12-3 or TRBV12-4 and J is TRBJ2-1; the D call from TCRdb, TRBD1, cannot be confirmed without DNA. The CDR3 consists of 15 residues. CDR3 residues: CASSFFRPNYNEQFF.

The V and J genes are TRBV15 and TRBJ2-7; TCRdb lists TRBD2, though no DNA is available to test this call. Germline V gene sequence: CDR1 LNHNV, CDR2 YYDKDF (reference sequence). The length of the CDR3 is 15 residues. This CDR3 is CATSSTSGRLYEQYF.

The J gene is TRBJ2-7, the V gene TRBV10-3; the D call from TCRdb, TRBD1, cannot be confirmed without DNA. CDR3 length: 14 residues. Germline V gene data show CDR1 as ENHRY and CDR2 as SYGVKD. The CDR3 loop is CAIRGTGVQVGQYF.

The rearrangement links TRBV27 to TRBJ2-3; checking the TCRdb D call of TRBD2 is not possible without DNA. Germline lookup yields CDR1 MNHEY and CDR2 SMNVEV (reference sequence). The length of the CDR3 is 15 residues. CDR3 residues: CASSSPGLVIDTQYF.

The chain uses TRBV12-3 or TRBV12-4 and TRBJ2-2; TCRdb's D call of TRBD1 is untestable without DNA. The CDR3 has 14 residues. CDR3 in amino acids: CATKDLQATGELFF.

Here the CDR3 reads CASSFWAGDYSNQPQHF. The gene calls are TRBV12-3 or TRBV12-4 and TRBJ1-5; the D call of TRBD1 rests on TCRdb alone, since no DNA is present to check it. This CDR3 spans 17 amino acids.

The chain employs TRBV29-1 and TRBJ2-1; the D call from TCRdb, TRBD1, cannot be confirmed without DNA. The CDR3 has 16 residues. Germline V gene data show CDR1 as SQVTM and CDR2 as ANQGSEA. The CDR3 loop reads CSVLGAGSGSYNEQFF.

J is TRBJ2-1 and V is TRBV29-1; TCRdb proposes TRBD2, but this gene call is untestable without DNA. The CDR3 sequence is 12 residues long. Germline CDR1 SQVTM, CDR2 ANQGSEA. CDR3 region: CSVEEQRDEQFF.

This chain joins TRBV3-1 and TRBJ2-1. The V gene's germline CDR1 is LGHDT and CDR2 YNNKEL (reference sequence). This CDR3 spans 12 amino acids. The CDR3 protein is CASSRGILEQFF.

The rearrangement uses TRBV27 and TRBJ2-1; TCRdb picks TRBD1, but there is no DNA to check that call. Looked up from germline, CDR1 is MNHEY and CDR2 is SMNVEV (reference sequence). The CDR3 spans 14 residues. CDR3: CASDRQGVGNEQFF.